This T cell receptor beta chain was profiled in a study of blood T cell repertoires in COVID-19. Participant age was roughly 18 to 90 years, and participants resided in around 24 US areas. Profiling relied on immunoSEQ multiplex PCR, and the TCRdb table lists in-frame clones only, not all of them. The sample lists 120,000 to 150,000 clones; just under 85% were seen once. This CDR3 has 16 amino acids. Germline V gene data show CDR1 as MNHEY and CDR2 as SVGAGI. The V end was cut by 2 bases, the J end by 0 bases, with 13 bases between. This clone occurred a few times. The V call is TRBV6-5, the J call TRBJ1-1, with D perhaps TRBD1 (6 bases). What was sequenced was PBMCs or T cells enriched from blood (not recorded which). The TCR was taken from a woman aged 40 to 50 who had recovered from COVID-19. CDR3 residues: CASSYGEGGVNTEAFF. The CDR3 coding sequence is TGTGCCAGCAGTTACGGGGAGGGGGGAGTGAACACTGAAGCTTTCTTT.